The present entry profiles one T cell receptor (beta chain) with its context. The data belong to a study of T cell changes during pregnancy in multiple sclerosis. The CDR3 loop spans 16 amino acids. The V gene's germline CDR1 is MNHEY and CDR2 SMNVEV (reference sequence). V dropped 0 bases and J dropped 7 bases, with 16 bases sitting between them. Assay: immunoSEQ multiplex PCR; the TCRdb copy retains only in-frame clones and omits some. The data show roughly 30,000 clones, about nine tenths seen once. The origin of this receptor is a female donor with multiple sclerosis, enrolled in a pregnancy study. This chain uses TRBV27 with TRBJ2-1; D might be TRBD1 (6 bases). The sequencing here drew on CD8+ T cells from peripheral blood mononuclear cells, taken in the second trimester of pregnancy. The CDR3 bases are TGTGCCAGCAGTTTATCGCGGACAGTTAAGAGAAATGAGCAGTTCTTC. This sequence encodes CASSLSRTVKRNEQFF.